Sequencing of this T cell receptor (beta chain) was carried out in a study of shared clonotypes between healthy human individuals. Study overall: Ranging from 18 to 49 in age, donors were a couple of women and a few men. Per-donor plates numbered three CD4 naive, three CD4 memory, two CD8 naive and one CD8 memory.

TCRdb's table, derived via immunoSEQ multiplex PCR, lists solely in-frame clones and lacks some. The data contain more than 1 million clones, approximately 80% of them singletons. CDR3 length equals 14 residues. Germline loops: CDR1 SNHLY, CDR2 FYNNEI. V was cut by 1 base and J by 4 bases, with 10 bases left in between. Details on this clone: Its target is unknown.

Notes on the study in general: Among non-shared clonotypes, generation probabilities were lower than among those shared by all four donors. Generally, naive subsets came out with larger estimated richness than memory subsets.

The chain has TRBV2 and TRBJ2-5; tentatively, D is TRBD2 (5 bases). The material sequenced was memory CD4+ T cells from PBMCs. Noted subset: CD45RA-negative fraction. The clonotype was recovered from a man between 18 and 29 years old in good health. Some clones in this sample may be carry-over from other donors' samples. CDR3 sequence reads: CASSEGGWGETQYF. Written as DNA, the CDR3 is TGTGCCAGCAGTGAAGGAGGGTGGGGAGAGACCCAGTACTTC.